Described below is a single TCR beta chain sequence and its context. Authors' processing steps: Differences in CDR3 between clinicopathological groups were drawn on to build a classifier intended to discriminate distant-metastatic papillary thyroid cancer patients. TCRdb re-clonotyped the PCR reads through MiXCR. Clone size and V and J calls follow TCRdb, not the original study. The sample comprises 15,000 to 20,000 clones, over 20% of which are singletons, and around 7.8% rests with the top ten. Not a single patient had been given any form of treatment at any point before undergoing thyroid surgery. The sample originates from a study of metastatic and nonmetastatic thyroid tumors. Study context: Malignant and benign thyroid patients had repertoires compared in peripheral blood and tumor or nodule tissue.

Trimming shortened V by 5 bases and J by 0 bases, and 12 bases separated the two germline ends. The CDR3 has 15 residues. Looked up from germline, CDR1 is SGDLS and CDR2 is YYNGEE. Sequencing used adjacent normal tissue. J is TRBJ1-3 and V is TRBV9; the D is unclear. This TCR was recovered from a female donor with papillary thyroid cancer or a benign thyroid nodule (not recorded which). Some clones in this sample may be carry-over from other donors' samples. The CDR3 protein is CASSADRNSGNTIYF. CDR3 nucleotide sequence: TGTGCCAGCAGTGCGGACCGAAACTCTGGAAACACCATATATTTT.